A single sample is the source of the 29 T cell receptor beta chains below, sequenced in a study of blood T cell repertoires in COVID-19 (dated by TCRdb to the early 2020s). Library prep was done by the immunoSEQ multiplex PCR assay. Here the immuneACCESS table is served through TCRdb, limited to in-frame sequences with V and J called. Missing clones are a known gap in these copies; in checked studies unresolved V genes cover under half, and the rest lacks a known reason. The sample records some 120,000 clones, over 75% of which are singletons. 7.6% of the sample lies in the top ten. The sequencing sample was made of peripheral blood. All receptors come from a man aged 50 or older with acute or convalescent COVID-19.

This chain connects TRBV5-1 to TRBJ2-3; D might be TRBD2 (6 bases). Germline V gene lookup returns CDR1 SGHRS and CDR2 YFSETQ. There are 15 residues in the CDR3. The ends were cut back, 5 bases at V and 5 bases at J, with 18 bases in the middle. Here the CDR3 DNA reads TGCGCCAGCAGTCCGGCCGGGGGAGAGCGAGATACGCAGTATTTT. Amino acids: CASSPAGGERDTQYF. Complete variable domain (other parts from reference TRBV5-1 and TRBJ2-3): KAGVTQTPRYLIKTRGQQVTLSCSPISGHRSVSWYQQTPGQGLQFLFEYFSETQRNKGNFPGRFSGRQFSNSRSEMNVSTLELGDSALYLCASSPAGGERDTQYFGPGTRLTVL.

The chain employs TRBV10-3 and TRBJ2-1, with D tentatively TRBD2 (6 bases). Trimming pared 4 bases from V and 5 bases from J, leaving 15 bases between. This CDR3 spans 15 amino acids. CDR1 and CDR2 (germline): ENHRY, SYGVKD. Written as DNA, the CDR3 is TGTGCCATCAGTGTGGGGACGGGGGTCGACAATGAGCAGTTCTTC. Residues: CAISVGTGVDNEQFF.

This clone was detected only a few times. The chain has TRBV9 and TRBJ2-1; D call uncertain. The CDR3 is 11 amino acids. V was pared by 3 bases and J by 6 bases, with 4 bases between. CDR1 is SGDLS, CDR2 YYNGEE, per germline. DNA for the CDR3: TGTGCCAGCAGCGCGGGCAATGAGCAGTTCTTC. Translating it yields CASSAGNEQFF.

The chain links TRBV5-6 to TRBJ2-1, with 8 bases matching TRBD2. Trimming cost V 4 bases and J 3 bases; bases outside gene matches: 9. The CDR3 totals 16 residues. Looked up from germline, CDR1 is SGHDT and CDR2 is YYEEEE. The CDR3 reads CASSQRAGAVYNEQFF. The CDR3 region has the DNA TGTGCCAGCAGCCAACGAGCGGGAGCTGTCTACAATGAGCAGTTCTTC.

The chain joins TRBV5-4 to TRBJ2-3; 9 nucleotides align to TRBD2. Per the germline V gene, CDR1 is SGHNT and CDR2 is YYREEE (reference sequence). Trimming took 4 bases from V and 0 from J; bases not matched to a gene: 9. The CDR3 extends over 17 amino acids. This chain's CDR3 is CASSLYLAGPSTDTQYF. The CDR3 region has the DNA TGTGCCAGCAGCCTATACCTAGCGGGGCCTAGCACAGATACGCAGTATTTT.

This chain links TRBV2 with TRBJ2-5; a weak D match, TRBD2 (5 bases). Trimming stripped 7 bases from V and 4 bases from J, with 25 bases between. Per germline, CDR1 SNHLY and CDR2 FYNNEI. CDR3 length: 17 residues. As DNA, the CDR3 is TGTGCCAGCAAACCGGGAAAGGGAAGGAATCATTCAGAGACCCAGTACTTC. Translation: CASKPGKGRNHSETQYF.

This CDR3 is CASSMPLAGTGELFF. CDR3 DNA sequence: TGTGCCAGTAGTATGCCCCTAGCGGGTACCGGGGAGCTGTTTTTT. J is TRBJ2-2 and V is TRBV19; 8 bases fit TRBD2. The CDR3 loop spans 15 amino acids. J was trimmed by 5 bases and V by 3 bases; bases with no gene match: 5. Germline assignment: CDR1 LNHDA and CDR2 SQIVND (reference sequence).

V usage is TRBV20-1 and J usage is TRBJ2-1; unclear D gene. Trimming cost V 7 bases and J 0 bases, with 4 bases left between them. The germline V gene has CDR1 DFQATT and CDR2 SNEGSKA (reference sequence). The CDR3 spans 11 residues. DNA of the CDR3: TGCAGTGGCAGCTCCTACAATGAGCAGTTCTTC. Its protein product is CSGSSYNEQFF.

The genes are TRBV7-2 and TRBJ2-5, with a weak D call TRBD1 (6 bases). Germline-derived CDR1 and CDR2 are SGHTA and FQGNSA. The CDR3 extends over 14 amino acids. Trimming removed 1 base at V and 2 bases at J, with 8 bases between. CDR3 coding DNA: TGTGCCAGCAGCTTAGGGGGGCAGCAAGAGACCCAGTACTTC. It encodes CASSLGGQQETQYF. Based on the CDR3 plus reference TRBV7-2 and TRBJ2-5, the full variable domain is GAGVSQSPSNKVTEKGKDVELRCDPISGHTALYWYRQSLGQGLEFLIYFQGNSAPDKSGLPSDRFSAERTGGSVSTLTIQRTQQEDSAVYLCASSLGGQQETQYFGPGTRLLVL.

This chain joins TRBV4-2 and TRBJ1-5; no clear D. The germline CDR1 and CDR2 sequences are LGHNA and YNFKEQ. Trimming took off 0 bases at V and 3 bases at J, with 15 bases between the two ends. The CDR3 is 17 amino acids. The CDR3 protein is CASSQDARYGSNQPQHF. The CDR3 DNA sequence: TGTGCCAGCAGCCAAGATGCCAGGTATGGGTCCAATCAGCCCCAGCATTTT.

The CDR3 reads CASSLRLAGGLRGSGGQETQYF. CDR3 sequence (DNA): TGCGCCAGCAGCCTCCGACTAGCGGGAGGTCTTCGTGGATCGGGCGGACAAGAGACCCAGTACTTC. The J gene is TRBJ2-5, the V gene TRBV5-1; 13 bases match TRBD2. This CDR3 spans 22 amino acids. Germline values: CDR1 SGHRS, CDR2 YFSETQ. The J segment lost 2 bases and the V segment lost 4 bases, leaving 23 bases of the junction unmatched.

V usage is TRBV7-2 and J usage is TRBJ1-1; D unresolved. V lost 3 bases to trimming and J lost 7 bases, with 12 bases between them. Germline V gene sequence: CDR1 SGHTA, CDR2 FQGNSA. This CDR3 region has 13 residues. CDR3 amino acids: CASSLRFRLEAFF. In DNA form, the CDR3 reads TGTGCCAGCAGCTTGAGGTTCCGACTTGAAGCTTTCTTT.

The V gene is TRBV30, the J gene TRBJ1-4; tentative D call: TRBD1 (6 bases). The length of the CDR3 is 16 residues. Germline-derived CDR1 and CDR2 are GTSNPN and SVGIG (reference sequence). Deletions cut 4 bases from V and 4 bases from J, with 19 bases between. In DNA, the CDR3 is TGTGCCTGGACCCAACCTTTACAGGGATTTAATGAAAAACTGTTTTTT. It encodes CAWTQPLQGFNEKLFF.

The rearrangement joins TRBV10-3 to TRBJ2-4; D uncertain. CDR1 and CDR2 (germline): ENHRY, SYGVKD. This CDR3 is 15 amino acids long. V was trimmed by 2 bases and J by 7 bases, leaving 15 bases between them. The DNA for the CDR3 is TGTGCCATCAGTGAGGCGATGCCGTCGTCGAACATTCAGTACTTC. It codes for CAISEAMPSSNIQYF.

This sequence joins TRBV4-1 and TRBJ2-7, with 9 bases fitting TRBD1. The CDR3 is made up of 15 amino acids. Germline lookup yields CDR1 MGHRA and CDR2 YSYEKL. The ends lost 2 bases at V and 3 bases at J; junction bases unmatched: 5. In DNA form, the CDR3 reads TGCGCCAGCAGCCAAACCGGGACAGGGATCTACGAGCAGTACTTC. It codes for CASSQTGTGIYEQYF.

The chain joins TRBV3-1 (or the pseudogene TRBV3-2) to TRBJ2-7; perhaps TRBD1 as D (6 bases). The CDR3 length is 13 residues. Germline V gene sequence: CDR1 LGHDT, CDR2 YNNKEL (reference sequence). Trimming left V 6 bases short and J 0 bases short, with 9 bases between. CDR3 sequence: CASSTGPSYEQYF. The CDR3 DNA reads as TGTGCCAGCAGTACAGGGCCCTCCTACGAGCAGTACTTC.

With regard to this clone: Compared with germline, one end of the junction differs, possibly owing to a read error. The CDR3, as DNA: TGTGCCACCTTAGCCTCGGACAGACCGAGCTTC. Translating it yields CATLASDRPSF. The chain employs TRBV24-1 and TRBJ2-7; TRBD1 might be the D (6 bases). Germline V gene sequence: CDR1 KGHDR, CDR2 SFDVKD. The CDR3 length is 11 residues.

V gene TRBV7-2 combines with J gene TRBJ1-1; 9 nucleotides agree with TRBD1. Germline lookup yields CDR1 SGHTA and CDR2 FQGNSA. The V and J ends lost 5 bases and 3 bases, in that order; junction bases with no gene match: 19. CDR3 length: 19 amino acids. The CDR3 bases are TGTGCCAGCAGCGTATTCCCGGGACAGGGAAGTGTAGGTGACACTGAAGCTTTCTTT. Translating it yields CASSVFPGQGSVGDTEAFF.

The V call is TRBV10-3, the J call TRBJ2-2, with D possibly matching TRBD1 (6 bases). Germline lookup yields CDR1 ENHRY and CDR2 SYGVKD. This CDR3 has 15 residues. Between the trimmed V and J ends, which lost 2 bases and 6 bases, there was a span of 13 bases. DNA of the CDR3: TGTGCCATCAGTGAGGAAGGGGGAGCCCCCGGGGAGCTGTTTTTT. This translates into CAISEEGGAPGELFF.

The chain has TRBV2 and TRBJ2-1; D is unclear. CDR3 size: 13 residues. CDR1 is SNHLY, CDR2 FYNNEI, per germline. V was clipped by 9 bases and J by 7 bases, with 16 bases between them. DNA of the CDR3: TGTGCCAGTAAAGCGATGGTCTCGAATGAGCAGTTCTTC. Amino acids: CASKAMVSNEQFF.

The V and J genes are TRBV9 and TRBJ2-4; 8 nucleotides agree with TRBD2. V shed 7 bases, J shed 0 bases, and the junction held 6 bases outside the gene matches. Germline CDR1 reads SGDLS; CDR2 reads YYNGEE. The CDR3 has 15 residues. For the CDR3, the DNA is TGTGCCAGCTCAACGGGAGGGAAAGCCAAAAACATTCAGTACTTC. The encoded protein is CASSTGGKAKNIQYF.

V is TRBV5-1 and J is TRBJ1-3, with D maybe TRBD1 (6 bases). Germline assignment: CDR1 SGHRS and CDR2 YFSETQ. Trimming cost V 0 bases and J 0 bases, with 10 bases left between them. This CDR3 has 16 amino acids. The CDR3 bases are TGCGCCAGCAGCTTGGGACAGGCCCACTCTGGAAACACCATATATTTT. Protein: CASSLGQAHSGNTIYF.

This rearrangement joins TRBV27 to TRBJ1-5; tentative D call: TRBD1 (5 bases). The CDR3 consists of 14 residues. Germline V gene data show CDR1 as MNHEY and CDR2 as SMNVEV (reference sequence). V lost 6 bases and J 7 bases, leaving 16 bases between the germline ends. As DNA, the CDR3 is TGTGCCAGCAGCTTAAAATTCCCAGGGCAGCCCCAGCATTTT. It encodes CASSLKFPGQPQHF.

V and J are TRBV27 and TRBJ1-5, with D unclear. The CDR3 sequence is 13 residues long. Looked up from germline, CDR1 is MNHEY and CDR2 is SMNVEV (reference sequence). V was cut by 3 bases and J by 7 bases, with 10 bases left in between. This chain's CDR3 is CASSFRREQPQHF. Written as DNA, the CDR3 is TGTGCCAGCAGTTTCAGGAGGGAGCAGCCCCAGCATTTT.

This rearrangement joins TRBV11-3 to TRBJ2-3; TRBD2 matches at 7 bases. Trimming cost V 1 base and J 8 bases; bases outside gene matches: 0. This CDR3 has 12 residues. Germline assignment: CDR1 SGHNT and CDR2 YENEEA. The CDR3 region has the DNA TGTGCCAGCAGCTTAGGGGGGGGTACGCAGTATTTT. The encoded protein is CASSLGGGTQYF.

The rearrangement uses TRBV7-6 and TRBJ2-1; D is possibly TRBD2 (6 bases). Deletions cut 5 bases from V and 8 bases from J, with 13 bases between. The CDR3 has 13 residues. Looked up from germline, CDR1 is SGHVS and CDR2 is FNYEAQ. CDR3 sequence reads: CASSSTQRDEQFF. As DNA, the CDR3 is TGTGCCAGCAGCAGTACCCAGCGGGATGAGCAGTTCTTC.

This clone is a singleton in its sample. This chain connects TRBV3-1 (or the pseudogene TRBV3-2) to TRBJ2-1; 11 bases line up with TRBD2. CDR1 and CDR2 from the germline V gene are LGHDT and YNNKEL (reference sequence). The ends lost 3 bases at V and 5 bases at J; junction bases unmatched: 3. The CDR3 length is 15 residues. The CDR3 protein is CASSHSGRGNNEQFF. DNA for the CDR3: TGTGCCAGCAGCCATAGCGGGAGGGGAAACAATGAGCAGTTCTTC.

V and J are TRBV19 and TRBJ2-3; TRBD2 matches at 12 bases. The V segment lost 5 bases and the J segment 1 base; nucleotides outside the gene matches: 4. CDR1 is LNHDA and CDR2 is SQIVND in the germline V gene (reference sequence). The CDR3 is made up of 16 amino acids. The CDR3 is CASSHGLAGRTDTQYF. For the CDR3, the DNA is TGTGCCAGTAGTCACGGACTAGCGGGACGCACAGATACGCAGTATTTT.

The J gene is TRBJ1-1, the V gene TRBV28; D is unresolved. There are 15 residues in the CDR3. V gave up 4 bases and J gave up 0 bases, with 12 bases separating them. The germline V gene has CDR1 MDHEN and CDR2 SYDVKM. The CDR3 is CASSSPTTMNTEAFF. The CDR3 DNA reads as TGTGCCAGCAGTTCACCGACAACCATGAACACTGAAGCTTTCTTT.